Presented here are 28 T cell receptor beta chains from one specimen sequenced in a study of cytomegalovirus exposure and HLA in healthy donors. With 60 Vbeta and 13 Jbeta primers, the PCR was carried out. The assay was immunoSEQ multiplex PCR, and TCRdb's table has in-frame clones only and misses some. The profile shows approximately 160,000 clones, around four fifths of them singletons. Material for sequencing was PBMCs. The receptors stem from a young man in good health and CMV-seropositive.

The V and J genes are TRBV10-3 and TRBJ1-2; 11 nucleotides line up with TRBD1. V shed 2 bases, J shed 3 bases, and the junction held 8 bases outside the gene matches. CDR1 is ENHRY and CDR2 is SYGVKD in the germline V gene. The CDR3 runs to 17 residues. This CDR3 is CAISEPGQGDLDYGYTF. The DNA of the CDR3 is TGTGCCATCAGTGAGCCGGGACAGGGGGACTTAGACTATGGCTACACCTTC.

This clone came up a few times. This rearrangement joins TRBV5-1 to TRBJ2-2, with 9 bases lining up with TRBD1. The junction had 7 bases not matched to a gene; V was cut back by 2 bases and J by 5 bases. The CDR3 has 16 amino acids. Per germline, CDR1 SGHRS and CDR2 YFSETQ. The CDR3 coding sequence is TGCGCCAGCAGCTTATCCGGGACAGGGAGGACCGGGGAGCTGTTTTTT. Protein sequence: CASSLSGTGRTGELFF.

The genes are TRBV25-1 and TRBJ1-2; D gene unclear. CDR1 is MGHDK, CDR2 SYGVNS, per germline. V was cut by 2 bases and J by 4 bases, with 5 bases left in between. CDR3 length: 12 amino acids. The CDR3 DNA sequence: TGTGCCAGCAGTGAAGCAGGCTATGGCTACACCTTC. Translated: CASSEAGYGYTF.

The chain couples TRBV6-5 to TRBJ2-3, with D possibly matching TRBD1 (6 bases). CDR3 length: 14 residues. With 2 bases removed from V and 1 base from J, the gap between germline ends came to 7 bases. Germline CDR1 is MNHEY and CDR2 is SVGAGI. CDR3 amino acids: CASSYPGGTDTQYF. In DNA form, the CDR3 reads TGTGCCAGCAGTTACCCAGGGGGCACAGATACGCAGTATTTT.

There are a few counts of this clone. This rearrangement joins TRBV28 to TRBJ2-7, with 8 bases matching TRBD1. There are 14 residues in the CDR3. CDR1 is MDHEN and CDR2 is SYDVKM in the germline V gene. After removal of 8 bases from V and 7 bases from J, the junction contained 13 bases not matched to a gene. CDR3 protein: CASSEVQGAVEQYF. The DNA of the CDR3 is TGTGCCAGCTCAGAGGTCCAGGGGGCCGTTGAGCAGTACTTC.

This rearrangement joins TRBV5-1 to TRBJ2-3, with 7 bases that match TRBD2. The V gene end was trimmed by 6 bases and the J gene end by 1 base; junction bases not matched to a gene: 11. Looked up from germline, CDR1 is SGHRS and CDR2 is YFSETQ. This CDR3 is built from 16 residues. CDR3 amino acids: CASTHLSGGGTDTQYF. The CDR3 nucleotides are TGCGCCAGCACCCATTTAAGTGGGGGGGGCACAGATACGCAGTATTTT.

The V call is TRBV4-2, the J call TRBJ2-1; D is ambiguous. Deletions cut 0 bases from V and 6 bases from J, with 9 bases between. Germline lookup yields CDR1 LGHNA and CDR2 YNFKEQ. The CDR3 is 14 amino acids. CDR3 DNA sequence: TGTGCCAGCAGCCAAGATACTTTCTCCAATGAGCAGTTCTTC. This encodes CASSQDTFSNEQFF.

This clone appeared a single time. This chain connects TRBV6-6 to TRBJ2-7; TRBD1 matches at 10 bases. The CDR3 is 15 amino acids. Germline V gene lookup returns CDR1 MNHNY and CDR2 SVGAGI (reference sequence). V gave up 0 bases and J gave up 12 bases; unmatched junction bases: 11. CDR3 amino acids: CASSYSMSGQGELYF. In nucleotides, the CDR3 is TGTGCCAGCAGTTACTCGATGTCCGGACAGGGGGAGTTGTACTTC.

J is TRBJ2-7 and V is TRBV4-2; no clear D gene. Germline lookup yields CDR1 LGHNA and CDR2 YNFKEQ. V lost 0 bases to trimming and J lost 3 bases, with 18 bases between them. The CDR3 is made up of 17 amino acids. The CDR3 coding sequence is TGTGCCAGCAGCCAAGAGGGCAGGCGAAATAAGATCTACGAGCAGTACTTC. It specifies CASSQEGRRNKIYEQYF.

The V call is TRBV11-1, the J call TRBJ1-2, with D unclear. With 1 base removed from V and 8 bases from J, the gap between germline ends came to 11 bases. CDR1 is SGHAT, CDR2 FQDESV, per germline (reference sequence). The CDR3 loop spans 13 amino acids. The CDR3 nucleotides are TGTGCCAGCAGCTTAGGTGGCAGGAACGGCTACACCTTC. Encoded protein: CASSLGGRNGYTF.

This clone was observed a handful of times. The CDR3 DNA reads as TGTGCCAGCAGCTCAACAGGGGGCGCGCTCGCTGAAGCTTTCTTT. Protein product: CASSSTGGALAEAFF. The gene calls are TRBV7-8 and TRBJ1-1; 9 positions agree with TRBD1. The CDR3 runs to 15 residues. After removal of 4 bases from V and 6 bases from J, the junction contained 9 bases not matched to a gene. The germline V gene has CDR1 SGHVS and CDR2 FQNEAQ.

The chain couples TRBV27 to TRBJ1-6, with 8 bases matching TRBD1. Trimming at V came to 6 bases and at J to 7 bases, leaving 8 bases not matched to a gene. The germline V gene has CDR1 MNHEY and CDR2 SMNVEV (reference sequence). The CDR3 loop spans 15 amino acids. The CDR3 spells CASSDRGYENSPLHF. CDR3 DNA sequence: TGTGCCAGCAGCGACAGGGGATACGAAAATTCACCCCTCCACTTT.

The chain has TRBV27 and TRBJ1-1; a possible D gene is TRBD1 (6 bases). This CDR3 has 13 amino acids. V lost 7 bases, J lost 1 base, and 10 bases lay in between. CDR1 is MNHEY, CDR2 SMNVEV, per germline (reference sequence). CDR3 region: CASTEGGNTEAFF. For the CDR3, the DNA is TGTGCCAGCACGGAAGGGGGGAACACTGAAGCTTTCTTT.

The chain carries TRBV5-1 and TRBJ1-1; 7 bases line up with TRBD1. This CDR3 comprises 15 residues. Germline CDR1 and CDR2: SGHRS and YFSETQ. The ends lost 3 bases at V and 1 base at J; junction bases unmatched: 6. The CDR3, as DNA: TGCGCCAGCAGCTCATGGAGGGACAGGAACACTGAAGCTTTCTTT. Translation gives CASSSWRDRNTEAFF.

This clone was observed a few times. The chain employs TRBV5-1 and TRBJ1-1; D perhaps matches TRBD1 (5 bases). V lost 4 bases, J lost 1 base, and 11 bases lay in between. The germline V gene encodes CDR1 SGHRS and CDR2 YFSETQ. CDR3 length: 14 residues. This chain's CDR3 is CASSAGHPNTEAFF. For the CDR3, the DNA is TGCGCCAGCAGCGCCGGACATCCGAACACTGAAGCTTTCTTT.

The chain is built from TRBV7-2 and TRBJ2-7; 8 bases are shared with TRBD1. CDR1 SGHTA and CDR2 FQGNSA come from the germline V gene. The junction had 11 bases not matched to a gene; V was cut back by 5 bases and J by 2 bases. The CDR3 covers 16 residues. CDR3: CASSTATGVTTYEQYF. CDR3 coding DNA: TGTGCCAGCAGCACAGCGACAGGGGTGACGACCTACGAGCAGTACTTC. The variable domain in full, completed from reference TRBV7-2 and TRBJ2-7, reads GAGVSQSPSNKVTEKGKDVELRCDPISGHTALYWYRQSLGQGLEFLIYFQGNSAPDKSGLPSDRFSAERTGGSVSTLTIQRTQQEDSAVYLCASSTATGVTTYEQYFGPGTRLTVT.

The chain combines TRBV5-1 with TRBJ2-7; D gene ambiguous. Trimming cost V 4 bases and J 4 bases, with 12 bases left between them. The CDR3 runs 13 residues. The germline V gene encodes CDR1 SGHRS and CDR2 YFSETQ. The CDR3 DNA follows: TGCGCCAGCAGCCCCTCTGAACTTTACGAGCAGTACTTC. Amino acids: CASSPSELYEQYF. The entire variable domain, with the rest obtained from reference TRBV5-1 and TRBJ2-7, is as follows: KAGVTQTPRYLIKTRGQQVTLSCSPISGHRSVSWYQQTPGQGLQFLFEYFSETQRNKGNFPGRFSGRQFSNSRSEMNVSTLELGDSALYLCASSPSELYEQYFGPGTRLTVT.

The rearrangement joins TRBV7-2 to TRBJ2-1, with D possibly being TRBD1 (5 bases). In germline, CDR1 is SGHTA, CDR2 FQGNSA. V lost 4 bases and J lost 8, with 24 bases in between. The CDR3 is made up of 17 amino acids. The CDR3 reads CASSSKYLGLVNHEQFF. The CDR3 DNA sequence: TGTGCCAGCAGCTCCAAGTACTTGGGGCTAGTTAATCATGAGCAGTTCTTC. The entire variable domain, with the rest obtained from reference TRBV7-2 and TRBJ2-1, is as follows: GAGVSQSPSNKVTEKGKDVELRCDPISGHTALYWYRQSLGQGLEFLIYFQGNSAPDKSGLPSDRFSAERTGGSVSTLTIQRTQQEDSAVYLCASSSKYLGLVNHEQFFGPGTRLTVL.

CDR3 sequence: CASRVGVGGATGEQYF. The CDR3 DNA reads TGTGCCAGCAGGGTCGGGGTAGGGGGAGCGACTGGCGAGCAGTACTTC. The gene calls are TRBV27 and TRBJ2-7; a weak D match, TRBD1 (6 bases). The germline CDR1 and CDR2 sequences are MNHEY and SMNVEV (reference sequence). The CDR3 sequence is 16 residues long. The V gene lost 6 bases and the J gene lost 6 bases, with 24 bases spanning the gap.

The V and J genes are TRBV6-5 and TRBJ2-1, with TRBD2 as a possible D gene (5 bases). The germline V and J ends were trimmed by 6 bases and 7 bases, with 7 bases remaining between them. Germline V gene sequence: CDR1 MNHEY, CDR2 SVGAGI. The CDR3 has 11 residues. The CDR3 bases are TGTGCCAGCAGCCGCGGGAATGAGCAGTTCTTC. Amino acid sequence: CASSRGNEQFF.

The V gene is TRBV2, the J gene TRBJ2-5; TRBD2 might be the D (6 bases). Per the germline V gene, CDR1 is SNHLY and CDR2 is FYNNEI. V lost 3 bases and J lost 4, with 9 bases in between. This CDR3 region has 13 residues. This chain's CDR3 is CASSDVGGETQYF. CDR3 nucleotide sequence: TGTGCCAGCAGTGATGTGGGGGGAGAGACCCAGTACTTC.

The chain is built from TRBV7-9 and TRBJ2-7; D is unclear. Per germline, CDR1 SEHNR and CDR2 FQNEAQ (reference sequence). V was pared by 0 bases and J by 4 bases, with 4 bases between. CDR3 size: 12 residues. The CDR3 loop reads CASSLAAYEQYF. CDR3 nucleotides: TGTGCCAGCAGCTTAGCCGCGTACGAGCAGTACTTC.

This clone occurred once. The chain carries TRBV6-5 and TRBJ2-7; D gene unclear. This CDR3 has 13 residues. V shed 0 bases and J shed 5 bases, with 8 bases lying between them. CDR1 is MNHEY and CDR2 is SVGAGI in the germline V gene. In nucleotides, the CDR3 is TGTGCCAGCAGTTACTCTACCGGAGACGAGCAGTACTTC. Protein product: CASSYSTGDEQYF.

This clone was seen just once. The chain employs TRBV7-9 and TRBJ1-2; D not certain. Germline CDR1 is SEHNR and CDR2 is FQNEAQ (reference sequence). Deletions cut 0 bases from V and 3 bases from J, with 11 bases between. The CDR3 spans 15 residues. The CDR3 sequence: CASSLAAQVDYGYTF. The CDR3 DNA is TGTGCCAGCAGCTTAGCCGCGCAGGTCGACTATGGCTACACCTTC.

The chain employs TRBV30 and TRBJ1-3, with D maybe TRBD1 (5 bases). Trimming took off 8 bases at V and 2 bases at J, with 25 bases between the two ends. In germline, CDR1 is GTSNPN, CDR2 SVGIG (reference sequence). This CDR3 is 17 amino acids long. In DNA, the CDR3 is TGTGCCGGAACTGGAGGGGATGTTCCGTATGCTGGAAACACCATATATTTT. As protein: CAGTGGDVPYAGNTIYF.

This clone was found once. The identical CDR3 is also encoded by other nucleotide sequences in the sample. The rearrangement uses TRBV6-6 and TRBJ1-1, with D possibly being TRBD1 (6 bases). This CDR3 region has 15 residues. The germline CDR1 and CDR2 sequences are MNHNY and SVGAGI (reference sequence). Trimming took 5 bases from V and 11 from J, leaving 24 bases between them. CDR3 residues: CASSLPRGHGVEAFF. The CDR3 DNA reads TGTGCCAGCAGTCTCCCCCGGGGACACGGGGTTGAGGCTTTCTTT.

This clone has only one observation. This chain uses TRBV11-2 with TRBJ2-5; D might be TRBD2 (6 bases). Germline V gene data show CDR1 as SGHAT and CDR2 as FQNNGV. The CDR3 is 14 amino acids. Trimming left V 3 bases short and J 4 bases short, with 12 bases between. The CDR3 reads CASSFGGRLETQYF. CDR3 nucleotides: TGTGCCAGCAGCTTCGGGGGTCGATTAGAGACCCAGTACTTC.

This rearrangement joins TRBV11-2 to TRBJ2-7; D is possibly TRBD1 (6 bases). Germline assignment: CDR1 SGHAT and CDR2 FQNNGV. The CDR3 sequence is 15 residues long. V was pared by 6 bases and J by 3 bases, with 18 bases between. This CDR3 is CASRYGTQPLYEQYF. The CDR3 region has the DNA TGTGCCAGCAGGTATGGGACACAGCCCCTCTACGAGCAGTACTTC.